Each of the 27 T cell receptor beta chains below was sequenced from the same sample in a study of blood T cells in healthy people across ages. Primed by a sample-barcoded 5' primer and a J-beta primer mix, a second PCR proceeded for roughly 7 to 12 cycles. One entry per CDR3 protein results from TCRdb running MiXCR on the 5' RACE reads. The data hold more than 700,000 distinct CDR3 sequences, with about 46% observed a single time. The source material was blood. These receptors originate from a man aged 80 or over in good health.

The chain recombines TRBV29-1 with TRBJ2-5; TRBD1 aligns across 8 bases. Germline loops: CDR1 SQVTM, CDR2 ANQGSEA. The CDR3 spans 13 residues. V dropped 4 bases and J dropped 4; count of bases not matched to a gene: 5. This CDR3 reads CSVAQGGIETQYF. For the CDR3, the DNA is TGCAGCGTTGCACAGGGGGGTATAGAGACCCAGTACTTC.

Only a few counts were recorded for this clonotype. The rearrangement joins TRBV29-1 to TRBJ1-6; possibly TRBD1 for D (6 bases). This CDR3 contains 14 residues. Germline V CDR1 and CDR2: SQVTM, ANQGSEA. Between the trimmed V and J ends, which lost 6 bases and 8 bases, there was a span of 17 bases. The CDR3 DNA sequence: TGCAGCGTAAAACAGGGTGCTGGGGATTCACCCCTCCACTTT. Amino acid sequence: CSVKQGAGDSPLHF.

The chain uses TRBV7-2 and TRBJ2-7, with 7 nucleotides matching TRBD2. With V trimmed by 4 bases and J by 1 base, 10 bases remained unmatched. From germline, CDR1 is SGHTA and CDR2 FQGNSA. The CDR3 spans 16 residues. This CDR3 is CASSWGLSGESYEQYF. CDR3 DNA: TGTGCCAGCAGCTGGGGACTAAGCGGGGAATCCTACGAGCAGTACTTC.

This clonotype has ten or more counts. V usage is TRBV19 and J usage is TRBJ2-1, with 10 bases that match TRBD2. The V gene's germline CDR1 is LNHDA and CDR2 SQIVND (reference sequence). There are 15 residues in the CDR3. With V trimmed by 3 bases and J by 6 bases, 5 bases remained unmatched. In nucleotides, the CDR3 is TGTGCCAGTAGTATTGCTAGCGGGAGTGGCAATGAGCAGTTCTTC. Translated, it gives CASSIASGSGNEQFF.

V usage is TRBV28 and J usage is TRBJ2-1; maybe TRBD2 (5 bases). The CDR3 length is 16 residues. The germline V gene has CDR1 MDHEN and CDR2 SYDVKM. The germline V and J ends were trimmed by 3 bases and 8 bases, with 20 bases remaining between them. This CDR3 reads CASSLFGQSGFYEQFF. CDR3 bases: TGTGCCAGCAGTTTGTTCGGGCAGAGCGGTTTTTATGAGCAGTTCTTC.

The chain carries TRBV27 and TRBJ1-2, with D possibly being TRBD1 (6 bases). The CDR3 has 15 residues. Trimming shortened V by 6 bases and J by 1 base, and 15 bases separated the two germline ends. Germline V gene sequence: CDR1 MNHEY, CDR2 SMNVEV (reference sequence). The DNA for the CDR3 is TGTGCCAGCAGAGAGGAAGGGGGGGATAACTATGGCTACACCTTC. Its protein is CASREEGGDNYGYTF.

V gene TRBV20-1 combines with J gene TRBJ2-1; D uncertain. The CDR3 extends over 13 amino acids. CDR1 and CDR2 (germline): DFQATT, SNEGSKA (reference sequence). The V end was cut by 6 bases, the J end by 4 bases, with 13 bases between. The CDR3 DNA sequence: TGCAGTGCAAATGAGGCCGGGTACAATGAGCAGTTCTTC. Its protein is CSANEAGYNEQFF.

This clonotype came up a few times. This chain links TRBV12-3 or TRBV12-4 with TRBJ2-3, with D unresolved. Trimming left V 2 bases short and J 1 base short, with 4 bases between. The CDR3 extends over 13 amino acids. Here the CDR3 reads CASSLFGTDTQYF. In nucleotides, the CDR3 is TGTGCCAGCAGTTTATTTGGCACAGATACGCAGTATTTT.

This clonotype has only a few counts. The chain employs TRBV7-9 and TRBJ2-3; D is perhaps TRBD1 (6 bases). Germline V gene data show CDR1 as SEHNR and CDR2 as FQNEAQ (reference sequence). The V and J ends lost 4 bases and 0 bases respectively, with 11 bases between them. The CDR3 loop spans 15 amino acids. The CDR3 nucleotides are TGTGCCAGCAGCTCCACAGGGATGAGCACAGATACGCAGTATTTT. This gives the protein CASSSTGMSTDTQYF.

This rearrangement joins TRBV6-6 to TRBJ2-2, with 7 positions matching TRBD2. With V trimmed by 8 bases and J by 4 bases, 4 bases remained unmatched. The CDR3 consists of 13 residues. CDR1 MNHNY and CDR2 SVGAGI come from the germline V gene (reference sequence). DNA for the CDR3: TGTGCCAGCTGGAGGGAGGGCACCGGGGAGCTGTTTTTT. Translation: CASWREGTGELFF.

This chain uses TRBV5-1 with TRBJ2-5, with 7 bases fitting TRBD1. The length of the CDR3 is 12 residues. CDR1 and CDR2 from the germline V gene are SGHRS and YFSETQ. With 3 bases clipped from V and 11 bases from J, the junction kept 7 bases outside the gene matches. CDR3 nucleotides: TGCGCCAGCAGCTGGGACAGCAATGAGCAGTACTTC. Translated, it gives CASSWDSNEQYF.

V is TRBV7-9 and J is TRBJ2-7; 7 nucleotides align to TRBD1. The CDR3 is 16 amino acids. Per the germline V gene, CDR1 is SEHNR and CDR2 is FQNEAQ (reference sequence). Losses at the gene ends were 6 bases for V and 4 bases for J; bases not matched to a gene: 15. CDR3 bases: TGTGCCAGCAGTCCTCCGGCCCGGGACAGTAAATACGAGCAGTACTTC. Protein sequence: CASSPPARDSKYEQYF.

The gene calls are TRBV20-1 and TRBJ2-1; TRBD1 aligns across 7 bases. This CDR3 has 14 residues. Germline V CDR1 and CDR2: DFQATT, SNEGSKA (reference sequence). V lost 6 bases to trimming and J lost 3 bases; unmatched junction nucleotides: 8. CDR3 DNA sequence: TGCAGTGCCTACGACAGGGCATACTACAATGAGCAGTTCTTC. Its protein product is CSAYDRAYYNEQFF.

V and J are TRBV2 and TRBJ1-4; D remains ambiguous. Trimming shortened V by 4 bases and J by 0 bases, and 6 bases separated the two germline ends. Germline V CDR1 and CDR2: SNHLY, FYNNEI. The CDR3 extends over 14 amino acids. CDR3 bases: TGTGCCAGCAGTGGCCCCACAACTAATGAAAAACTGTTTTTT. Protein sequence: CASSGPTTNEKLFF.

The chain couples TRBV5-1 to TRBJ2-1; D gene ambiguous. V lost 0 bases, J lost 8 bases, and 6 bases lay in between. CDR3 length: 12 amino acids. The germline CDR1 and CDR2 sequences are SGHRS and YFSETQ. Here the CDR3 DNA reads TGCGCCAGCAGCTTGGTTGGTCATGAGCAGTTCTTC. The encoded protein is CASSLVGHEQFF.

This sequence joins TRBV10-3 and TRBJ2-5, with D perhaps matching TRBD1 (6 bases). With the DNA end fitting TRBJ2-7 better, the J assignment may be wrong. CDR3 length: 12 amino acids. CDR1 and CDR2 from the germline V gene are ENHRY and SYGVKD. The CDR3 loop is CAISTTGHEQYF. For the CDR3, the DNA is TGTGCCATCAGTACTACAGGGCACGAGCAGTACTTC.

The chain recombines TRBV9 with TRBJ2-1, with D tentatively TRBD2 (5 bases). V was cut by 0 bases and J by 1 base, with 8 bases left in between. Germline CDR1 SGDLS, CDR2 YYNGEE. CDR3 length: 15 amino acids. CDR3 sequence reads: CASSVGSGSYNEQFF. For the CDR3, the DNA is TGTGCCAGCAGCGTAGGATCGGGATCCTACAATGAGCAGTTCTTC.

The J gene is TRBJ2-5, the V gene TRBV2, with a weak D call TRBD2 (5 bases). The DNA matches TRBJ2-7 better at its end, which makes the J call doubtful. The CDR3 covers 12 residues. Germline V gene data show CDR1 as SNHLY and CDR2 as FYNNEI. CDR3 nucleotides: TGTGCCAGCAACGGGGAAACCTACGAGCAGTACTTC. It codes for CASNGETYEQYF.

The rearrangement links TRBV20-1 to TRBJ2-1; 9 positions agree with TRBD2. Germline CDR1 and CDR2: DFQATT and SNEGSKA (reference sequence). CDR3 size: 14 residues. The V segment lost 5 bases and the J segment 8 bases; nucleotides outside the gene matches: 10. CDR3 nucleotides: TGCAGTGCTCGGCTAGCGGGGATAGAGGATGAGCAGTTCTTC. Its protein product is CSARLAGIEDEQFF.

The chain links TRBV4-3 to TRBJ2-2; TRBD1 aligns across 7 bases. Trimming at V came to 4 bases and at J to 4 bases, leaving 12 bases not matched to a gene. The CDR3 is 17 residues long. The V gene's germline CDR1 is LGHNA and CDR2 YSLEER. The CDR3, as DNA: TGCGCCAGCAGCCGGAAAACGACAGGGAGTAGCACCGGGGAGCTGTTTTTT. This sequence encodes CASSRKTTGSSTGELFF.

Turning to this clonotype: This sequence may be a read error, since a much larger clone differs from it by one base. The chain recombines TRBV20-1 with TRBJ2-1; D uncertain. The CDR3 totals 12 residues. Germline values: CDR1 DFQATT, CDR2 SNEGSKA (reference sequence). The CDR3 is CRARDTMNEQFF. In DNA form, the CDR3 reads TGCAGGGCTAGAGATACGATGAATGAGCAGTTCTTC.

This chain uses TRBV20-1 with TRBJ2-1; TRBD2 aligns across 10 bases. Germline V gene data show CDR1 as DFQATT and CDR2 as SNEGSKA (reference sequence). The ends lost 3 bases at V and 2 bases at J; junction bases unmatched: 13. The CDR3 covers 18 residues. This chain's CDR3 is CSARKSETSGHPYNEQFF. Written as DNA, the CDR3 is TGCAGTGCTAGGAAAAGCGAGACTAGCGGGCATCCCTACAATGAGCAGTTCTTC.

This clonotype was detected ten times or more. The CDR3 reads CASSLDGGWTDTQYF. CDR3 sequence (DNA): TGTGCCAGCAGTTTAGATGGGGGGTGGACAGATACGCAGTATTTT. The chain links TRBV28 to TRBJ2-3; possibly TRBD2 for D (6 bases). Germline V gene data show CDR1 as MDHEN and CDR2 as SYDVKM. Between the trimmed V and J ends, which lost 2 bases and 3 bases, there was a span of 12 bases. The CDR3 covers 15 residues.

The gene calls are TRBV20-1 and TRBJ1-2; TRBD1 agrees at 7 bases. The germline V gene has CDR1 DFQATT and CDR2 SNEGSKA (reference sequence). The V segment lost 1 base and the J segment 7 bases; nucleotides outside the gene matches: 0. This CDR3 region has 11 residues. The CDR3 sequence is CSARGQGGYTF. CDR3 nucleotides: TGCAGTGCTAGAGGACAGGGTGGCTACACCTTC.

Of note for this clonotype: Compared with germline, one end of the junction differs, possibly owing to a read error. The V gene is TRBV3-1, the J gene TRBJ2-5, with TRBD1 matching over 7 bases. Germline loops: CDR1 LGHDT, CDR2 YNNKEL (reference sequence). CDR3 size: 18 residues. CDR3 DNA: TGTGCCAGCAGCCCAGGGGGTGGTTTAGGACGACGCCAAGAGGCCCAGTACTTC. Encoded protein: CASSPGGGLGRRQEAQYF.

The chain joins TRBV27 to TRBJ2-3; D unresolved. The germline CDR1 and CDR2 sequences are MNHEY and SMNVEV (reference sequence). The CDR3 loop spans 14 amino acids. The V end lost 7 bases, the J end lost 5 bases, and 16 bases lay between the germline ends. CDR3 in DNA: TGTGCCAGCACCTTGAGGCAGGACGGAGATACGCAGTATTTT. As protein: CASTLRQDGDTQYF.

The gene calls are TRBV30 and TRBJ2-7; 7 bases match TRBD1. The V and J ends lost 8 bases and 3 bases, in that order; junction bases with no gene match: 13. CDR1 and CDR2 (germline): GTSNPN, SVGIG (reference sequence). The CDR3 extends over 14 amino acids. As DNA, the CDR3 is TGTGCCCTCGTCCGGGACAGTCTTAACTACGAGCAGTACTTC. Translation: CALVRDSLNYEQYF.